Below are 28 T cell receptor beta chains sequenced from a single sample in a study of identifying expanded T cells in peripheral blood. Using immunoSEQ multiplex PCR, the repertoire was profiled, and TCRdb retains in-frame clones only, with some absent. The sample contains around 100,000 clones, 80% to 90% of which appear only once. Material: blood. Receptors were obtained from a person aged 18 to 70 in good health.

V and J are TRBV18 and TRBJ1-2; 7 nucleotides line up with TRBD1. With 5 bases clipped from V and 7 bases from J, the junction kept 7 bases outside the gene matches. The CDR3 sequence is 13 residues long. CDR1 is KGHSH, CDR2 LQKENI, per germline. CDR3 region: CASSAGTDLGYTF. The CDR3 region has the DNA TGTGCCAGCTCAGCGGGGACAGACCTTGGCTACACCTTC. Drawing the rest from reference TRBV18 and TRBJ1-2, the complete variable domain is NAGVMQNPRHLVRRRGQEARLRCSPMKGHSHVYWYRQLPEEGLKFMVYLQKENIIDESGMPKERFSAEFPKEGPSILRIQQVVRGDSAAYFCASSAGTDLGYTFGSGTRLTVV.

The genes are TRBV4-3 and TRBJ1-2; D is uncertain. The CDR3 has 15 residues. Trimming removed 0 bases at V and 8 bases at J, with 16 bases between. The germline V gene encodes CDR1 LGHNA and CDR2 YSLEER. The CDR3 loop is CASSQDPSGLPGYTF. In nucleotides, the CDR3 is TGCGCCAGCAGCCAAGATCCGTCCGGGCTCCCAGGCTACACCTTC.

In nucleotides, the CDR3 is TGTGCCAGCAGCCGTGGGGCCAACGTCCTGACTTTC. Translated: CASSRGANVLTF. The V and J genes are TRBV14 and TRBJ2-6; D ambiguous. V was trimmed by 4 bases and J by 3 bases, leaving 1 base between them. The CDR3 spans 12 residues. Germline assignment: CDR1 SGHDN and CDR2 FVKESK.

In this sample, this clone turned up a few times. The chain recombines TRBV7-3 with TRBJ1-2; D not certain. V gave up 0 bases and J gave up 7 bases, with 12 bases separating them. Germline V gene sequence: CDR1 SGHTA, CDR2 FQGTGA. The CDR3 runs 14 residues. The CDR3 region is CASSLTPQLGGYTF. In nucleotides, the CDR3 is TGTGCCAGCAGCTTAACGCCGCAACTGGGTGGCTACACCTTC.

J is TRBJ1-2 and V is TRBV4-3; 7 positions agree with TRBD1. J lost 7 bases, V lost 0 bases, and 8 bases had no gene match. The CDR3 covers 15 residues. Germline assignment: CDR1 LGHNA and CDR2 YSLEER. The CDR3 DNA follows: TGCGCCAGCAGCCAAGATAGGGGCAGGGGGAGTGGCTACACCTTC. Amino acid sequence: CASSQDRGRGSGYTF.

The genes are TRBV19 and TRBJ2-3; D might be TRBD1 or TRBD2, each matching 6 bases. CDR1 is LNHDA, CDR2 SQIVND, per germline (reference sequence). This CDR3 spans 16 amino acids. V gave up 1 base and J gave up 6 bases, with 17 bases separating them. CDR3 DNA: TGTGCCAGTAGTATAGGGGGGGCAGGGTTCGCCGATACGCAGTATTTT. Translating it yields CASSIGGAGFADTQYF.

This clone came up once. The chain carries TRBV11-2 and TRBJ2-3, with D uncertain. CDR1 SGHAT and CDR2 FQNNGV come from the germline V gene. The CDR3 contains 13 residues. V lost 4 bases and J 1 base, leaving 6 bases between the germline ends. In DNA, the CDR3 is TGTGCCAGCAGCTCGGACCGCACAGATACGCAGTATTTT. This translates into CASSSDRTDTQYF.

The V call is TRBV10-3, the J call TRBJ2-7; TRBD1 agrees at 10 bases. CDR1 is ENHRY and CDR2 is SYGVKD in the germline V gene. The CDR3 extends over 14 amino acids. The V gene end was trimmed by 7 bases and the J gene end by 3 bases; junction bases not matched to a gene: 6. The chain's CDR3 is CAITEGDRGYEQYF. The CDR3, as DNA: TGTGCCATCACCGAAGGGGACAGGGGCTACGAGCAGTACTTC.

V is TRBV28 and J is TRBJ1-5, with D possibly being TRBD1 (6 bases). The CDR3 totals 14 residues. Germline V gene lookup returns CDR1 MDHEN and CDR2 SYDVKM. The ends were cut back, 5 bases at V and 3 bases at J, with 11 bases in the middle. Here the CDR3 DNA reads TGTGCCAGCAGTAGCGGGGGCACCAATCAGCCCCAGCATTTT. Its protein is CASSSGGTNQPQHF.

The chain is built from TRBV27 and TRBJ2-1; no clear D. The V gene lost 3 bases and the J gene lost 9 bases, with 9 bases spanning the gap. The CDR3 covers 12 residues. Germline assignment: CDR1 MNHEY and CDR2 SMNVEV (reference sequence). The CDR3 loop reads CASSFPAGEQFF. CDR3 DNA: TGTGCCAGCAGTTTCCCGGCTGGTGAGCAGTTCTTC.

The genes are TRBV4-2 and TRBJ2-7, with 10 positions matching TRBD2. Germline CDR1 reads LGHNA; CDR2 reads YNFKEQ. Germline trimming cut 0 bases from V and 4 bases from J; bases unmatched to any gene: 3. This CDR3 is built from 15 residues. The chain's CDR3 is CASSQEWTSGYEQYF. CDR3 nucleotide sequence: TGTGCCAGCAGCCAAGAGTGGACTAGCGGATACGAGCAGTACTTC.

This CDR3 is CASSDRGSYNEQFF. The CDR3, as DNA: TGTGCCAGCTCAGACAGGGGTTCCTACAATGAGCAGTTCTTC. The chain recombines TRBV18 with TRBJ2-1; 8 bases map to TRBD1. The V gene's germline CDR1 is KGHSH and CDR2 LQKENI. This CDR3 has 14 residues. Trimming cost V 5 bases and J 1 base; bases outside gene matches: 1.

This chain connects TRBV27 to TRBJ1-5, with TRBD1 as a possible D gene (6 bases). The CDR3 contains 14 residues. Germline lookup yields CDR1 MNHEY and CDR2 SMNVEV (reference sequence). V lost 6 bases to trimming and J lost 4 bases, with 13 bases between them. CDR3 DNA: TGTGCCAGCAGGTCGACAGGCATTAATCAGCCCCAGCATTTT. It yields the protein CASRSTGINQPQHF.

CDR3 residues: CSLSRGDYGYTF. The CDR3 DNA reads TGCAGCCTATCCCGGGGGGACTATGGCTACACCTTC. The chain combines TRBV29-1 with TRBJ1-2, with D perhaps TRBD1 (5 bases). The V end was cut by 8 bases, the J end by 3 bases, with 13 bases between. The germline V gene has CDR1 SQVTM and CDR2 ANQGSEA. The CDR3 covers 12 residues.

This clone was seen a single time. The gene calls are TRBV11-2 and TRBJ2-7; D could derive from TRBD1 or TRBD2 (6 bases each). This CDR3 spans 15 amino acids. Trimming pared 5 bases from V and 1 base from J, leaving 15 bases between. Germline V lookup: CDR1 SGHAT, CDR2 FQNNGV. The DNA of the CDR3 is TGTGCCAGCAGCCCGGAGGGGGACAAATCCTACGAGCAGTACTTC. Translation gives CASSPEGDKSYEQYF.

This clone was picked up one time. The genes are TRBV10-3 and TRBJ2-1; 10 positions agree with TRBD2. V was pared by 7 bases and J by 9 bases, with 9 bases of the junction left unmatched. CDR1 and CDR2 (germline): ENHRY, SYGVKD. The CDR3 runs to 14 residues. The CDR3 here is CAINSGGAFGEQFF. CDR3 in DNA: TGTGCCATCAACAGCGGGGGGGCCTTCGGTGAGCAGTTCTTC.

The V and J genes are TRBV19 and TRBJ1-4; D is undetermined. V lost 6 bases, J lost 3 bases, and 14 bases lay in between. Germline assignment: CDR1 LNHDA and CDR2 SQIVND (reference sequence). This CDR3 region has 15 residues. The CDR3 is CASSLMSGSNEKLFF. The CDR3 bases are TGTGCCAGTAGCCTTATGAGTGGGTCTAATGAAAAACTGTTTTTT.

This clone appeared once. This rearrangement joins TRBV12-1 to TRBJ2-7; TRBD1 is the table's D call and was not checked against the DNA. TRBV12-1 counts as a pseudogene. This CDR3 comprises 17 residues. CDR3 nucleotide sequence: TGTGCCAGCAGCCTCAAGACTTGTGACAGAGACACCTACGAGCAGTACTTC. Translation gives CASSLKTCDRDTYEQYF.

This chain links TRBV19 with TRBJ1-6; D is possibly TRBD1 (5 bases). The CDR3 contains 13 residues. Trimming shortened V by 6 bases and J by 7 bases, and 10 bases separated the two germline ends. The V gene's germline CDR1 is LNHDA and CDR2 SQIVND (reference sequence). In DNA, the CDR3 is TGTGCCAGTAGATCGGGGACGAATTCACCCCTCCACTTT. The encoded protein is CASRSGTNSPLHF. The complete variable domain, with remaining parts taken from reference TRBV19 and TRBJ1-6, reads DGGITQSPKYLFRKEGQNVTLSCEQNLNHDAMYWYRQDPGQGLRLIYYSQIVNDFQKGDIAEGYSVSREKKESFPLTVTSAQKNPTAFYLCASRSGTNSPLHFGNGTRLTVT.

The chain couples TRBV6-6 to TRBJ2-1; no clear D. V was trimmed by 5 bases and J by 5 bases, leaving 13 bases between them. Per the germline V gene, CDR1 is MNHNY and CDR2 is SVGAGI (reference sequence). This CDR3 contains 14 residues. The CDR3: CASSPRVGNNEQFF. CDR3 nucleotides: TGTGCCAGCAGTCCACGGGTGGGCAACAATGAGCAGTTCTTC.

In DNA form, the CDR3 reads TGTGCCAGCAGCGTTACAGGGGCCCGGGAAAAACTGTTTTTT. It is translated as CASSVTGAREKLFF. The chain joins TRBV9 to TRBJ1-4, with 7 bases fitting TRBD1. The germline CDR1 and CDR2 sequences are SGDLS and YYNGEE. The junction had 6 bases not matched to a gene; V was cut back by 2 bases and J by 8 bases. The CDR3 spans 14 residues.

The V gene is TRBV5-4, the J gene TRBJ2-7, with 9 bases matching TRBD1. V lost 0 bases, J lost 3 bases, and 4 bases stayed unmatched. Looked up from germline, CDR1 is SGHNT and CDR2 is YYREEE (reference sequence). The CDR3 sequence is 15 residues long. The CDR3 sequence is CASSLEPGQGYEQYF. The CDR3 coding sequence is TGTGCCAGCAGCTTGGAGCCGGGACAGGGCTACGAGCAGTACTTC.

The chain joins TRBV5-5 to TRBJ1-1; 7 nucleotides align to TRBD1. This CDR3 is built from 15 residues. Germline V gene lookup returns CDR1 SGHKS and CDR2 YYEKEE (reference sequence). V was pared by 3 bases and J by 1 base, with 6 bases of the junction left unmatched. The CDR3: CASSSHQGGNTEAFF. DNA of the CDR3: TGTGCCAGCAGCTCTCACCAGGGGGGGAACACTGAAGCTTTCTTT.

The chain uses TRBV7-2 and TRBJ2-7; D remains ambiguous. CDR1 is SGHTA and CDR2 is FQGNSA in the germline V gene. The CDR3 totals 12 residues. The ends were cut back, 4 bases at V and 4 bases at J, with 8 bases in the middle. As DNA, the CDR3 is TGTGCCAGCAGCTCCTTGGTTTACGAGCAGTACTTC. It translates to CASSSLVYEQYF. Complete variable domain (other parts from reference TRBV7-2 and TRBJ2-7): GAGVSQSPSNKVTEKGKDVELRCDPISGHTALYWYRQSLGQGLEFLIYFQGNSAPDKSGLPSDRFSAERTGGSVSTLTIQRTQQEDSAVYLCASSSLVYEQYFGPGTRLTVT.

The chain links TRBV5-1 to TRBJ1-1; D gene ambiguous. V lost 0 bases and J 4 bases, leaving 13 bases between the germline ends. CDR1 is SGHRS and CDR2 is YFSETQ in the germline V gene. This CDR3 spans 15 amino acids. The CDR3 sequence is CASSLAGDQRTEAFF. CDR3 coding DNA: TGCGCCAGCAGCTTGGCCGGGGATCAGCGCACTGAAGCTTTCTTT.

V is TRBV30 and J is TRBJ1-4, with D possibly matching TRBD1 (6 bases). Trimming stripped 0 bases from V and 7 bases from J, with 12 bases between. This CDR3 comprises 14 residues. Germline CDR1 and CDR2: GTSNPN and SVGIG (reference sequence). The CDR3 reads CAWSVGQGIEKLFF. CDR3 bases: TGTGCCTGGAGTGTCGGCCAGGGGATTGAAAAACTGTTTTTT.

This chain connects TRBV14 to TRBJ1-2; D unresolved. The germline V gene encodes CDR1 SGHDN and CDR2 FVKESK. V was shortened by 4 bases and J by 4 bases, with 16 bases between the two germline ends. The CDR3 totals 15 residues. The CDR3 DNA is TGTGCCAGCAGCCCAGCACCGAACAGAGTCTATGGCTACACCTTC. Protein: CASSPAPNRVYGYTF.

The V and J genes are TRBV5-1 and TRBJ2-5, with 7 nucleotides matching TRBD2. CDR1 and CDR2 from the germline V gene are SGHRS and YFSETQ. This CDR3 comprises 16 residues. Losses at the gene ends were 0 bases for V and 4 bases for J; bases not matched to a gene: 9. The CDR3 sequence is CASSLGLGGTSETQYF. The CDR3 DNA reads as TGCGCCAGCAGCTTGGGCCTCGGGGGGACCTCAGAGACCCAGTACTTC.